This TCR beta chain was identified in a study of glioma-infiltrating T cells after dendritic cell vaccination (dated by TCRdb to about 2016). Study-level background: Of the approximately 15 glioblastoma patients in the cohort, all drawn from Phase I and II dendritic cell vaccination trials, 9 were newly diagnosed and 6 had recurrent disease. Survival after dendritic cell vaccination was correlated with TCR sequencing metrics, such as TIL content and the overlap between tumor and blood repertoires. Tumor-infiltrating lymphocyte content was quantified and tumor and blood repertoires were compared in dendritic cell-vaccinated glioblastoma patients by deep sequencing of TCR beta CDR3 regions. Each patient got three intradermal injections of the dendritic cell vaccine, spaced at biweekly intervals, in the arm below the axilla. Patients received autologous tumor lysate-pulsed dendritic cell vaccination between about 2003 and 2012. The vaccine was prepared from monocyte-derived dendritic cells that were cultured for more than six days with IL-4 and GM-CSF and then pulsed overnight with autologous tumor lysate.

About this clone: Its recognized antigen is unknown. Base quality data are lacking; no much larger clone is found one base away.

V trim: 5 bases; J trim: 3 bases; unmatched bases: 5. CDR1 and CDR2 were assigned from the germline V gene (reference sequence) as LNHDA and SQIVND. The CDR3 numbers 16 residues from cysteine through phenylalanine. The only DNA kept is the CDR3, 48 bases in frame from the first base. The immunoSEQ assay amplified TCRB CDR3 regions from approximately 1.8 micrograms of genomic DNA, or from all available DNA when less than that amount was available. Multiplex PCR used 60 forward primers for TCR V beta segments and 13 reverse primers for J beta segments. To estimate reads per starting template, synthetic control templates were spiked into each sample at limiting dilution. Reads of 87 bp were generated by sequencing on the Illumina HiSeq System. As for how the authors treated the data: PCR and sequencing errors were removed by a nearest neighbor algorithm that merged closely related sequences. TCR overlap was measured as the percentage of unique tumor TCR beta sequences also present in the same patient's peripheral blood. In its TCRdb copy, this immuneACCESS table keeps in-frame sequences only and misses some clones. Where compared with another copy, unresolved V genes explain less than half of these, and the others have no known cause. The V and J calls and clone size are taken from that table; D and trimming were inferred from the DNA. The sample profile shows about 49,000 clones; 65% to 90% of them were found once. In total, the top ten clones hold roughly 10% of the sample.

Here is what the overall study found, with its caveats: The three-group TCR overlap response model was characterized as speculative, and prospective validation of the model was stated to be required. TCR clonality showed no direct relationship with survival, which suggests that a diverse polyclonal response may be important. The cohort was small and heterogeneous, only a few patients had full blood and tumor sets, and even fewer had initial-recurrent tumor pairs. Higher estimated pretreatment TIL content predicted longer time to progression and overall survival after dendritic cell vaccination.

Patients were selected for having adequate residual fresh-frozen tumor tissue and more than two years of available survival data. None of the glioblastoma patients carried an isocitrate dehydrogenase mutation, although molecular status otherwise varied. PBMC were collected before vaccination, two weeks after the third vaccination, and at tumor progression if progression occurred. The Qiagen DNeasy Blood extraction Kit was used to extract genomic DNA. The clonotype comes from a human donor with glioblastoma. Recombination linked TRBV19 to TRBJ1-6, with 9 bases aligning to TRBD1. Sequencing used blood, obtained before dendritic cell vaccination. This receptor has the CDR3 CASSRTGDYYNSPLHF. The base sequence is TGTGCCAGTAGTCGGACAGGGGACTACTATAATTCACCCCTCCACTTT.